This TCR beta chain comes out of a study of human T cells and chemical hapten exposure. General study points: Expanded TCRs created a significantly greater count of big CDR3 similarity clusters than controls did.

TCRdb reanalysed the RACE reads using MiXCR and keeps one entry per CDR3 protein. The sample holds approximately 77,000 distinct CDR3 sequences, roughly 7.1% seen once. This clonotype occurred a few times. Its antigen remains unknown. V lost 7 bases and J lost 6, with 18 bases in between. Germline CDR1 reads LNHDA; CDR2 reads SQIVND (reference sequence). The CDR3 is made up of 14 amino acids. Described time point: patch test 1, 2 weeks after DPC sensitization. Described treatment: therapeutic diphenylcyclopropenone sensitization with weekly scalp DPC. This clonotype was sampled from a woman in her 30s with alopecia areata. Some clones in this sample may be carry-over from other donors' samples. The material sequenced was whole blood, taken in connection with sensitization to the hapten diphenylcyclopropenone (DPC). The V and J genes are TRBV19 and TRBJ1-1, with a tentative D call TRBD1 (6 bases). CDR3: CASTSPGAGAEAFF. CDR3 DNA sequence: TGTGCCAGTACGAGCCCGGGGGCTGGCGCTGAAGCTTTCTTT.